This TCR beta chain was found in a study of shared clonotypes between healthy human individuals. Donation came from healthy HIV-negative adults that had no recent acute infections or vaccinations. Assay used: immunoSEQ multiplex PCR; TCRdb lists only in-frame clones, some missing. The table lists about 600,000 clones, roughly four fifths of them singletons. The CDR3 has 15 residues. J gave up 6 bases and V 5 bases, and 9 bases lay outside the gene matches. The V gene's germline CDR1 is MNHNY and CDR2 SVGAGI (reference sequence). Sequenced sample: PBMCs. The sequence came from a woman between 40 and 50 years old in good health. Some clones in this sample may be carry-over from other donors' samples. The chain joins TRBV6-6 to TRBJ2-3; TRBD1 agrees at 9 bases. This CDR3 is CASSPRRDRADTQYF. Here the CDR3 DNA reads TGTGCCAGCAGTCCCCGCCGGGACAGGGCCGATACGCAGTATTTT.